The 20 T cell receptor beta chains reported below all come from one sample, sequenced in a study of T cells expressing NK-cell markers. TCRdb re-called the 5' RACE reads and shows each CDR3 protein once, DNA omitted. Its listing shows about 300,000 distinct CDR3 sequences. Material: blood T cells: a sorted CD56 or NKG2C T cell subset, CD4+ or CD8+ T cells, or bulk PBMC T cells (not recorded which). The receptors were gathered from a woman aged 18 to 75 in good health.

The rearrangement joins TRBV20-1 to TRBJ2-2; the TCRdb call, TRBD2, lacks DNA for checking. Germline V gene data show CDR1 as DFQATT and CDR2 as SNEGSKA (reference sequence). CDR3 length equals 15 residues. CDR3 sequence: CSARSMRRVTGELFF.

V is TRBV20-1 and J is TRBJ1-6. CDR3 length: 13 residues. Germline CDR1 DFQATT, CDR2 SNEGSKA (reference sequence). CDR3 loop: CSAQGPLNSPLHF.

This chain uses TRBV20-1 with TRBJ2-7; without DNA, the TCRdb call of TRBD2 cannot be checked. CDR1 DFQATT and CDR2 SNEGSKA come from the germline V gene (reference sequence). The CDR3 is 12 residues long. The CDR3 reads CSVRELLYEQYF.

Here the CDR3 reads CASSVGDRGQETQYF. The rearrangement uses TRBV9 and TRBJ2-5; without DNA, the TCRdb call of TRBD1 cannot be checked. CDR1 is SGDLS, CDR2 YYNGEE, per germline. The CDR3 extends over 15 amino acids.

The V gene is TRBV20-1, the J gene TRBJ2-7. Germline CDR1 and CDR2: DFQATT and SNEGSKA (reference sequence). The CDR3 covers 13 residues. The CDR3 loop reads CSARQETISEQYF.

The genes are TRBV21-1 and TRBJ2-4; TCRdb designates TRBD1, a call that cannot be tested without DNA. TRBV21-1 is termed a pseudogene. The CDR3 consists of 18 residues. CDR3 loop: CASSAKGGGTRPKNIQYF.

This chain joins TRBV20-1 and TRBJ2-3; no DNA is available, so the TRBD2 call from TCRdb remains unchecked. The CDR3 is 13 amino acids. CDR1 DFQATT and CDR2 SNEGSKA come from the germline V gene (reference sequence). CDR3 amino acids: CSASSQSEDTQYF.

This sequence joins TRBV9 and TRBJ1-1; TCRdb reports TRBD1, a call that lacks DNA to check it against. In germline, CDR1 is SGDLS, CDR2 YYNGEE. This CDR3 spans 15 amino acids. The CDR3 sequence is CASSTRTGVNTEAFF.

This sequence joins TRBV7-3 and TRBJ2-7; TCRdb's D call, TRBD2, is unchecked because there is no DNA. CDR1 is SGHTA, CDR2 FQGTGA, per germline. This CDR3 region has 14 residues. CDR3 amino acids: CASSSETSRNEQYF.

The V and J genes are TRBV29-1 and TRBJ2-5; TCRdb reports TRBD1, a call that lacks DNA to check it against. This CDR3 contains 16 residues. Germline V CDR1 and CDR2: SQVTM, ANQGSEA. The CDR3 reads CSVPGTGGFAGETQYF.

CDR3 protein: CASSPMGGAGKTQYF. V and J are TRBV4-2 and TRBJ2-5; without DNA, the TCRdb call of TRBD1 cannot be checked. From germline, CDR1 is LGHNA and CDR2 YNFKEQ. This CDR3 spans 15 amino acids.

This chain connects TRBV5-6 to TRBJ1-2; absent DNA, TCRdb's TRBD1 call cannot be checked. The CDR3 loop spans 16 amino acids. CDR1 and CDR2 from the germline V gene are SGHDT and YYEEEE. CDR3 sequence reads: CASSSNEDSEYYGYTF.

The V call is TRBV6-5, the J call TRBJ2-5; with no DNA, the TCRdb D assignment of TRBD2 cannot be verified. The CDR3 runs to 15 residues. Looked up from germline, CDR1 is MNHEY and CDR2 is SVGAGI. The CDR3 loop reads CASSYSRTSGETQYF.

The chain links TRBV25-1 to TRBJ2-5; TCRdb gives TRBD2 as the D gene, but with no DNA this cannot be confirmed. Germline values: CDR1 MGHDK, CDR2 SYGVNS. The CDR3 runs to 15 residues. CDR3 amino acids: CASSPSRDFTETQYF.

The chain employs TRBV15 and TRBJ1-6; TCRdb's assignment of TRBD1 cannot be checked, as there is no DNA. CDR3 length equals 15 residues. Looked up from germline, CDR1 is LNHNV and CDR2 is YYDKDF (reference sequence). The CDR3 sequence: CATSSSGAYNSPLHF.

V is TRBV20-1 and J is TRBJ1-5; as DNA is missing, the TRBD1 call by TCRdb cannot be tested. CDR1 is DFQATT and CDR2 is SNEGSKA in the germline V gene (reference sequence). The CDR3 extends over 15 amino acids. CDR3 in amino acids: CSARAVGGEVQPQHF.

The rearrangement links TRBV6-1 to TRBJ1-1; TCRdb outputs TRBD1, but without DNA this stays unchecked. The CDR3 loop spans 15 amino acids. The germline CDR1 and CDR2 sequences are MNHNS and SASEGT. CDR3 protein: CASRSQTGGNAEAFF.

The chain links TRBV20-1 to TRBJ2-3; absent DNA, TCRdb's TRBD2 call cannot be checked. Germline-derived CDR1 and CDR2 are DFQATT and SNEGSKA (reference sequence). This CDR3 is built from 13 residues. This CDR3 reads CSALPSLADTQYF.

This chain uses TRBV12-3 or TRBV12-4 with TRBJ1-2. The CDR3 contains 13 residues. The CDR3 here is CASSPGANYGYTF.

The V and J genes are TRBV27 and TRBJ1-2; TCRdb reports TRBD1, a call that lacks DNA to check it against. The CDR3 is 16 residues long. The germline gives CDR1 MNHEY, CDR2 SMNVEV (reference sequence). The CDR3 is CASSSHTPGQFYGYTF.